This record concerns one TCR beta chain sequence. This sample is part of a study of blood T cell repertoires in COVID-19. The data were produced by immunoSEQ multiplex PCR, yet TCRdb's version contains in-frame clones alone and is incomplete. Of more than 300,000 clones listed, about nine tenths are singletons. The CDR3 sequence is 14 residues long. Per the germline V gene, CDR1 is MNHEY and CDR2 is SMNVEV (reference sequence). J was trimmed by 0 bases and V by 5 bases; bases with no gene match: 1. Sequenced: PBMCs or T cells enriched from blood (not recorded which). This sequence was found in a woman under 40 who had recovered from COVID-19. The V and J genes are TRBV27 and TRBJ2-5, with 9 bases identical to TRBD1. CDR3 in amino acids: CASSGTGNQETQYF. As DNA, the CDR3 is TGTGCCAGCAGTGGGACAGGGAACCAAGAGACCCAGTACTTC.